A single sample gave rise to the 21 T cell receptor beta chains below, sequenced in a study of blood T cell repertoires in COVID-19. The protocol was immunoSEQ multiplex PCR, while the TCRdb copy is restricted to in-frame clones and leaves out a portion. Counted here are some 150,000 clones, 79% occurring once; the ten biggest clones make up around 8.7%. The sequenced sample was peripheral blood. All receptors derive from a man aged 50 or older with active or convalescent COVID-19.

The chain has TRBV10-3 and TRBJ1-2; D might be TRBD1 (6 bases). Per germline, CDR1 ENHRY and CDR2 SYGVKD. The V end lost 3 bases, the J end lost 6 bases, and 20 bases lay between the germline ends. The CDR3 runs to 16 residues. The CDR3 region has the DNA TGTGCCATCAGTGATAGGGGGGGGCGCGAGTATCATGGCTACACCTTC. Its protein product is CAISDRGGREYHGYTF.

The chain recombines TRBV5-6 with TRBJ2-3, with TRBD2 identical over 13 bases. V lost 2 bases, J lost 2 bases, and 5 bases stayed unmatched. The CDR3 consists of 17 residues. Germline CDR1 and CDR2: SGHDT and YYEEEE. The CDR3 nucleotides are TGTGCCAGCAGCTTCACTAGCGGGAGGGCCCACACAGATACGCAGTATTTT. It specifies CASSFTSGRAHTDTQYF.

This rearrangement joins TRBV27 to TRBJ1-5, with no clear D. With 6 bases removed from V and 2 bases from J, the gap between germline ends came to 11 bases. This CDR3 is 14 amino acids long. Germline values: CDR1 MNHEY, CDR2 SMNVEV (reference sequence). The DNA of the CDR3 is TGTGCCAGCAGCCGAAACAGAGGCAATCAGCCCCAGCATTTT. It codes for CASSRNRGNQPQHF.

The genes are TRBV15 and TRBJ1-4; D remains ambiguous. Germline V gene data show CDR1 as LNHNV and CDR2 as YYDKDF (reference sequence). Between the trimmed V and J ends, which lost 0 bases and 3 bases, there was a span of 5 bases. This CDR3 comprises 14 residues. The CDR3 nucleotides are TGTGCCACCAGCAGAGACGGGGCTAATGAAAAACTGTTTTTT. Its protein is CATSRDGANEKLFF. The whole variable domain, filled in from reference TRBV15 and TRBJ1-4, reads DAMVIQNPRYQVTQFGKPVTLSCSQTLNHNVMYWYQQKSSQAPKLLFHYYDKDFNNEADTPDNFQSRRPNTSFCFLDIRSPGLGDTAMYLCATSRDGANEKLFFGSGTQLSVL.

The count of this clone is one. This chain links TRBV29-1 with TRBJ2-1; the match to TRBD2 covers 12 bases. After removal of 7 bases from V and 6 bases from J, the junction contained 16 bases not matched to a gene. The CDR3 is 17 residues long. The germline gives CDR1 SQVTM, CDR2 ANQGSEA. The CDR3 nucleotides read TGCAGCGCCCCGGGGACTAGCGGGTTGCGAAGATTCAATGAGCAGTTCTTC. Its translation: CSAPGTSGLRRFNEQFF.

The CDR3 DNA sequence: TGCGCCAGCAGCTTGGGACTAGCGGGGCCCTACGAGCAGTACTTC. This translates into CASSLGLAGPYEQYF. The chain uses TRBV5-1 and TRBJ2-7; TRBD2 agrees at 11 bases. In germline, CDR1 is SGHRS, CDR2 YFSETQ. This CDR3 comprises 15 residues. V shed 0 bases and J 2 bases; nucleotides not matched to a gene: 1.

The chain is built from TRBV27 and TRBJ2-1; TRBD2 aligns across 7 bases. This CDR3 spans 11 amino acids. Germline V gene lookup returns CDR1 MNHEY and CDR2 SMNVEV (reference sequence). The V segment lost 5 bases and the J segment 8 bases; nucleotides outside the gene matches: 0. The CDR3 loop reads CASSGRDEQFF. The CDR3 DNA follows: TGTGCCAGCAGTGGGAGGGATGAGCAGTTCTTC.

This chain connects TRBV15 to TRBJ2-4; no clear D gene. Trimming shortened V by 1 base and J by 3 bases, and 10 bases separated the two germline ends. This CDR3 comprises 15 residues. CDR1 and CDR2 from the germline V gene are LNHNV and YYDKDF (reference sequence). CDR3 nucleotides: TGTGCCACCAGCAGAGGATTTGGCATCAAAAACATTCAGTACTTC. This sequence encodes CATSRGFGIKNIQYF. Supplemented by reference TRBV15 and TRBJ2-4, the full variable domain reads DAMVIQNPRYQVTQFGKPVTLSCSQTLNHNVMYWYQQKSSQAPKLLFHYYDKDFNNEADTPDNFQSRRPNTSFCFLDIRSPGLGDTAMYLCATSRGFGIKNIQYFGAGTRLSVL.

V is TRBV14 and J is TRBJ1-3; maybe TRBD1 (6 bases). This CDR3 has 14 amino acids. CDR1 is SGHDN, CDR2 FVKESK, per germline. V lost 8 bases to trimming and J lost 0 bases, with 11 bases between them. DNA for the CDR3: TGTGCCAGCCGACCAGGGGCCTCTGGAAACACCATATATTTT. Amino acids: CASRPGASGNTIYF.

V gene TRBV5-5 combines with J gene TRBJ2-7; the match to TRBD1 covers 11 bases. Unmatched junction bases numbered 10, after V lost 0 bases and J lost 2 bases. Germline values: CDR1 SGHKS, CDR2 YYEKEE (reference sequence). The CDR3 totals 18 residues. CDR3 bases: TGTGCCAGCAGCTTGGAAGGGACAGGGGGACTCCCTCCCTACGAGCAGTACTTC. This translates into CASSLEGTGGLPPYEQYF. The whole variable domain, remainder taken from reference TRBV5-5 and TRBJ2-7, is DAGVTQSPTHLIKTRGQQVTLRCSPISGHKSVSWYQQVLGQGPQFIFQYYEKEERGRGNFPDRFSARQFPNYSSELNVNALLLGDSALYLCASSLEGTGGLPPYEQYFGPGTRLTVT.

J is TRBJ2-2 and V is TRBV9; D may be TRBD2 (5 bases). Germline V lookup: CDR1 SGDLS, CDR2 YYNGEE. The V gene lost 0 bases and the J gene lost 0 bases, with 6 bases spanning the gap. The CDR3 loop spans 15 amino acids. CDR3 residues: CASSVAGSNTGELFF. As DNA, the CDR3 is TGTGCCAGCAGCGTAGCGGGATCGAACACCGGGGAGCTGTTTTTT.

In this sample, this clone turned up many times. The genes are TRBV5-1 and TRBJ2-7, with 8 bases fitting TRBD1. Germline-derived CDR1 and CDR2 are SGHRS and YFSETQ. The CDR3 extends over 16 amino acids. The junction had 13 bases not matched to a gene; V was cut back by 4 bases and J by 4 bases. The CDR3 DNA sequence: TGCGCCAGCAGCCTATTCCCGGGACAGGAATTTTACGAGCAGTACTTC. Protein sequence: CASSLFPGQEFYEQYF.

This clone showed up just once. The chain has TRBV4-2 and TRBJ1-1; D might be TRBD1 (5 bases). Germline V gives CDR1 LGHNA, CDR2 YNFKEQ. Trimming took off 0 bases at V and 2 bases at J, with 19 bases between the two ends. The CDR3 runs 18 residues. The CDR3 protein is CASSQDPILTVGNTEAFF. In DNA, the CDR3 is TGTGCCAGCAGCCAAGACCCCATCTTGACAGTTGGTAACACTGAAGCTTTCTTT.

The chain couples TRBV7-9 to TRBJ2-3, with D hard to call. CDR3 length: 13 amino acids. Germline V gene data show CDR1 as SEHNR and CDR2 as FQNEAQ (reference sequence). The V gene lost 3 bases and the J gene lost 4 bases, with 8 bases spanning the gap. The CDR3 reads CASSLVVADTQYF. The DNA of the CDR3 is TGTGCCAGCAGCTTGGTAGTCGCAGATACGCAGTATTTT.

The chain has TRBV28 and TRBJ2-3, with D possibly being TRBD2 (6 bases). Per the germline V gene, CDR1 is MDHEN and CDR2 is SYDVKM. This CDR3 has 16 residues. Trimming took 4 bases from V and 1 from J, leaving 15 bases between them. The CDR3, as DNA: TGTGCCAGCAGTTCGGCCCCGGGAGTCGGCACAGATACGCAGTATTTT. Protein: CASSSAPGVGTDTQYF.

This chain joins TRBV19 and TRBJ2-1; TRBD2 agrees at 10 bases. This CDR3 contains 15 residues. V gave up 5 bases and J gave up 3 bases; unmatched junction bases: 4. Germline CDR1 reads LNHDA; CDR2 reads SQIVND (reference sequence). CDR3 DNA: TGTGCCAGTAGTGTTACTAGCGGGGTCTACAATGAGCAGTTCTTC. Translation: CASSVTSGVYNEQFF.

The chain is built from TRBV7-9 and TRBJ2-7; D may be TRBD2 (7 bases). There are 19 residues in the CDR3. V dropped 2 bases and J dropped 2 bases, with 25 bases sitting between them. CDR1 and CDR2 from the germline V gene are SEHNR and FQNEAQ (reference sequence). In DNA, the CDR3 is TGTGCCAGCAGCTTATTCGGGGGGCGCGGAGTTATCCTTCCCTACGAGCAGTACTTC. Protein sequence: CASSLFGGRGVILPYEQYF.

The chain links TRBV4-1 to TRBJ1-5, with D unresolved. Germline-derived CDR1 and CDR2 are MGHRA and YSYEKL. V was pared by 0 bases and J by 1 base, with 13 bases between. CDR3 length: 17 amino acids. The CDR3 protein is CASSQDFGTASNQPQHF. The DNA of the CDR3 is TGCGCCAGCAGCCAAGATTTTGGCACAGCCAGCAATCAGCCCCAGCATTTT.

The chain's CDR3 is CASSLDRGAITETQYF. The CDR3 DNA is TGCGCCAGCAGCTTGGACAGGGGGGCGATAACTGAGACCCAGTACTTC. V gene TRBV5-1 combines with J gene TRBJ2-5, with 8 bases fitting TRBD1. The germline V gene has CDR1 SGHRS and CDR2 YFSETQ. The CDR3 covers 16 residues. Trimming at V came to 0 bases and at J to 5 bases, leaving 9 bases not matched to a gene.

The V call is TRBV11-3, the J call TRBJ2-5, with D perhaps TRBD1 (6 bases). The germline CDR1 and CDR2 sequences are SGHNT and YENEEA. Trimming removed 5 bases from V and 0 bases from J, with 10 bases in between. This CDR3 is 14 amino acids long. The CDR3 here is CASSPRTDQETQYF. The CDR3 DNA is TGTGCCAGCAGCCCTAGGACAGACCAAGAGACCCAGTACTTC.

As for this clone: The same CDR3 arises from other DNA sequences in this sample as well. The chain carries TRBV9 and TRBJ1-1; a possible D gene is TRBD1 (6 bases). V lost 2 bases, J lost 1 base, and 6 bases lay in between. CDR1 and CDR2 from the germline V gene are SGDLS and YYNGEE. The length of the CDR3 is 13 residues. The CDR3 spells CASSVTGNTEAFF. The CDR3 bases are TGTGCCAGCAGCGTGACAGGGAACACTGAAGCTTTCTTT. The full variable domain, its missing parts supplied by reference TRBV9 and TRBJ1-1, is DSGVTQTPKHLITATGQRVTLRCSPRSGDLSVYWYQQSLDQGLQFLIQYYNGEERAKGNILERFSAQQFPDLHSELNLSSLELGDSALYFCASSVTGNTEAFFGQGTRLTVV.